The 11 T cell receptor beta chains below come from one sample, sequenced in a study of shared T cell receptors in the human thymus. Some clones are missing from TCRdb's copy, which holds only in-frame ones; the method was immunoSEQ multiplex PCR. This sample carries roughly 550,000 clones, around three quarters of them seen once, and the ten largest clones take about 0.013%. This sample also belongs to another study, concerning human thymus T cells.

Input material: thymocytes. Receptors were obtained from a boy under three years old with a congenital heart defect.

The genes are TRBV9 and TRBJ2-1; D is perhaps TRBD2 (6 bases). CDR1 SGDLS and CDR2 YYNGEE come from the germline V gene. V was trimmed by 3 bases and J by 8 bases, leaving 15 bases between them. This CDR3 has 14 amino acids. CDR3: CASSASSGTYEQFF. In DNA form, the CDR3 reads TGTGCCAGCAGCGCCTCCTCCGGGACTTATGAGCAGTTCTTC.

The V gene is TRBV7-9, the J gene TRBJ1-2; tentative D call: TRBD1 (5 bases). CDR1 and CDR2 (germline): SEHNR, FQNEAQ (reference sequence). Trimming took off 5 bases at V and 5 bases at J, with 18 bases between the two ends. The CDR3 is 15 residues long. The CDR3 loop reads CASSLSPWTSYGYTF. The DNA for the CDR3 is TGTGCCAGCAGCCTAAGCCCATGGACATCATATGGCTACACCTTC.

The chain has TRBV5-1 and TRBJ2-4; a weak D match, TRBD2 (9 bases). CDR1 SGHRS and CDR2 YFSETQ come from the germline V gene. V lost 0 bases and J lost 1, with 26 bases in between. This CDR3 is 21 amino acids long. CDR3 nucleotide sequence: TGCGCCAGCAGCTTGGCCGGGCAGGGGGCACTAGCGGGTCCCGCCAAAAACATTCAGTACTTC. Its translation is CASSLAGQGALAGPAKNIQYF. Using reference TRBV5-1 and TRBJ2-4 for the parts outside the CDR3, the full variable domain is KAGVTQTPRYLIKTRGQQVTLSCSPISGHRSVSWYQQTPGQGLQFLFEYFSETQRNKGNFPGRFSGRQFSNSRSEMNVSTLELGDSALYLCASSLAGQGALAGPAKNIQYFGAGTRLSVL.

This chain joins TRBV25-1 and TRBJ1-2; 7 bases are a match to TRBD1. The ends lost 6 bases at V and 1 base at J; junction bases unmatched: 8. The CDR3 length is 15 residues. Germline loops: CDR1 MGHDK, CDR2 SYGVNS. The CDR3 reads CASRPQGRLNYGYTF. CDR3 DNA sequence: TGTGCCAGCAGACCACAGGGGCGACTTAACTATGGCTACACCTTC.

This clone appeared once. This chain links TRBV18 with TRBJ1-1; no clear D. The length of the CDR3 is 10 residues. Looked up from germline, CDR1 is KGHSH and CDR2 is LQKENI. V was shortened by 8 bases and J by 8 bases, with 9 bases between the two germline ends. CDR3 in amino acids: CASQGLEAFF. In DNA form, the CDR3 reads TGTGCCAGCCAAGGACTCGAAGCTTTCTTT.

The V call is TRBV5-1, the J call TRBJ1-4; D not certain. With 3 bases removed from V and 0 bases from J, the gap between germline ends came to 12 bases. The CDR3 loop spans 16 amino acids. The germline V gene encodes CDR1 SGHRS and CDR2 YFSETQ. The CDR3: CASSSFSDATNEKLFF. CDR3 in DNA: TGCGCCAGCAGCTCGTTTTCAGATGCAACTAATGAAAAACTGTTTTTT.

This clone was detected only a few times. The V call is TRBV6-5, the J call TRBJ1-1; no clear D gene. CDR3 size: 15 residues. The germline gives CDR1 MNHEY, CDR2 SVGAGI. Trimming left V 0 bases short and J 1 base short, with 9 bases between. The DNA of the CDR3 is TGTGCCAGCAGTTACTCGATCGCAGAGAACACTGAAGCTTTCTTT. Amino acid sequence: CASSYSIAENTEAFF.

A word on this clone: The sample contains more than one DNA sequence encoding this CDR3. The chain has TRBV6-4 and TRBJ1-1; no clear D. The V end was cut by 2 bases, the J end by 4 bases, with 8 bases between. There are 13 residues in the CDR3. CDR1 MRHNA and CDR2 SNTAGT come from the germline V gene. This CDR3 reads CASSDAGGTEAFF. The CDR3 bases are TGTGCCAGCAGTGACGCGGGAGGCACTGAAGCTTTCTTT.

V gene TRBV5-1 combines with J gene TRBJ1-4; D might be TRBD1 (5 bases). Looked up from germline, CDR1 is SGHRS and CDR2 is YFSETQ. V dropped 3 bases and J dropped 6 bases, with 12 bases sitting between them. The CDR3 loop spans 14 amino acids. As DNA, the CDR3 is TGCGCCAGCAGCTACACTAGCAGGGATGAAAAACTGTTTTTT. Protein sequence: CASSYTSRDEKLFF.

The J gene is TRBJ2-5, the V gene TRBV4-3; 8 nucleotides line up with TRBD2. V was pared by 3 bases and J by 1 base, with 4 bases of the junction left unmatched. The CDR3 extends over 15 amino acids. Per the germline V gene, CDR1 is LGHNA and CDR2 is YSLEER. This chain's CDR3 is CASSQTGTSQETQYF. As DNA, the CDR3 is TGCGCCAGCAGCCAGACCGGGACTAGCCAAGAGACCCAGTACTTC.

V gene TRBV27 combines with J gene TRBJ1-2, with D unresolved. Trimming removed 1 base at V and 2 bases at J, with 8 bases between. CDR3 size: 14 residues. CDR1 and CDR2 (germline): MNHEY, SMNVEV (reference sequence). Here the CDR3 DNA reads TGTGCCAGCAGTTTATGCGGAGGAAACTATGGCTACACCTTC. This gives the protein CASSLCGGNYGYTF.